Following are 25 T cell receptor beta chains from one sample sequenced in a study of CD8+ T cells in alopecia areata. Indicated treatment: oral pan-JAK inhibitor, 5-10 mg twice daily. RNA was extracted and reverse transcribed into cDNA as the sequencing template. Profiled with immunoSEQ multiplex PCR; TCRdb holds only in-frame clones, not every one. In the table there are 150,000 to 200,000 clones, under 80% of which are singletons. Specimen: CD4+ T cells sorted from blood, collected around week 47, from a patient treated with tofacitinib. Every receptor here comes from a human donor with alopecia areata.

This chain uses TRBV6-1 with TRBJ1-1; D gene ambiguous. Germline CDR1 MNHNS, CDR2 SASEGT. Trimming took off 3 bases at V and 3 bases at J, with 14 bases between the two ends. The CDR3 sequence is 15 residues long. The CDR3, as DNA: TGTGCCAGCAGTGACCCAGGCGAATCTCACACTGAAGCTTTCTTT. This sequence encodes CASSDPGESHTEAFF.

The V call is TRBV15, the J call TRBJ2-6; the D is unclear. Germline assignment: CDR1 LNHNV and CDR2 YYDKDF (reference sequence). This CDR3 is built from 18 residues. Deletions cut 1 base from V and 0 bases from J, with 13 bases between. In DNA, the CDR3 is TGTGCCACCAGCAGAGTTCAAGGGTTAGGCTCTGGGGCCAACGTCCTGACTTTC. It encodes CATSRVQGLGSGANVLTF.

The rearrangement uses TRBV7-2 and TRBJ1-1; 7 nucleotides align to TRBD1. The length of the CDR3 is 17 residues. The J segment lost 4 bases and the V segment lost 3 bases, leaving 14 bases of the junction unmatched. Looked up from germline, CDR1 is SGHTA and CDR2 is FQGNSA. The CDR3 coding sequence is TGTGCCAGCAGCTTGGGCCCCCAGGGGGGGATGGGCACTGAAGCTTTCTTT. Translation: CASSLGPQGGMGTEAFF.

The chain links TRBV5-6 to TRBJ1-5, with a tentative D call TRBD1 (5 bases). V lost 7 bases and J lost 2, with 13 bases in between. Germline lookup yields CDR1 SGHDT and CDR2 YYEEEE. CDR3 length: 14 residues. CDR3 sequence: CASAKGGGNQPQHF. The DNA of the CDR3 is TGTGCCAGCGCCAAGGGAGGGGGCAATCAGCCCCAGCATTTT.

The genes are TRBV6-6 and TRBJ1-4; 8 bases match TRBD1. The ends lost 4 bases at V and 3 bases at J; junction bases unmatched: 4. CDR3 size: 15 residues. Germline CDR1 MNHNY, CDR2 SVGAGI (reference sequence). CDR3: CASSLGQGANEKLFF. The CDR3 bases are TGTGCCAGCAGTTTAGGACAGGGAGCTAATGAAAAACTGTTTTTT.

This clone has more than one count but fewer than ten. In nucleotides, the CDR3 is TGCAGCGTGCGTAGACAGGGGCAGAATGAGCAGTTCTTC. This gives the protein CSVRRQGQNEQFF. The chain is built from TRBV29-1 and TRBJ2-1, with 8 bases lining up with TRBD1. The germline CDR1 and CDR2 sequences are SQVTM and ANQGSEA. The CDR3 loop spans 13 amino acids. With 6 bases clipped from V and 7 bases from J, the junction kept 8 bases outside the gene matches.

This clone is a singleton in its sample. The chain joins TRBV4-1 to TRBJ1-1; possible D gene TRBD1, 6 bases. Germline V gene lookup returns CDR1 MGHRA and CDR2 YSYEKL. The CDR3 is 16 residues long. Trimming cost V 2 bases and J 0 bases, with 13 bases left between them. The DNA for the CDR3 is TGCGCCAGCAGCCAACAGACGACAGGATTGAACACTGAAGCTTTCTTT. Its translation: CASSQQTTGLNTEAFF.

V gene TRBV6-6 combines with J gene TRBJ1-2, with 7 bases fitting TRBD1. Germline V lookup: CDR1 MNHNY, CDR2 SVGAGI (reference sequence). Germline trimming cut 8 bases from V and 6 bases from J; bases unmatched to any gene: 9. The CDR3 length is 13 residues. The CDR3 bases are TGTGCCAGCGCTATCACAGGGGCGGATGGCTACACCTTC. This encodes CASAITGADGYTF.

This clone was seen more than once but under ten times. The V gene is TRBV6-1, the J gene TRBJ2-7, with no clear D. The V end was cut by 3 bases, the J end by 0 bases, with 9 bases between. CDR1 is MNHNS, CDR2 SASEGT, per germline. The CDR3 spans 14 residues. The CDR3 bases are TGTGCCAGCAGTGAGCGATGGAGCTCCTACGAGCAGTACTTC. Its protein product is CASSERWSSYEQYF.

The rearrangement links TRBV30 to TRBJ1-5; tentative D call: TRBD1 (5 bases). The CDR3 loop spans 14 amino acids. Germline V lookup: CDR1 GTSNPN, CDR2 SVGIG (reference sequence). Trimming cost V 0 bases and J 4 bases, with 10 bases left between them. The CDR3 bases are TGTGCCTGGAGTGTTTCAGGGCGGAATCAGCCCCAGCATTTT. Amino acids: CAWSVSGRNQPQHF.

V gene TRBV6-5 combines with J gene TRBJ2-7; D is unresolved. There are 13 residues in the CDR3. Germline loops: CDR1 MNHEY, CDR2 SVGAGI. V lost 7 bases, J lost 3 bases, and 13 bases lay in between. The CDR3 DNA sequence: TGTGCCAGCAAGGGCAGCCAATTCTACGAGCAGTACTTC. Its translation is CASKGSQFYEQYF.

The chain links TRBV29-1 to TRBJ1-5, with unresolved D. CDR1 and CDR2 (germline): SQVTM, ANQGSEA. V lost 8 bases, J lost 4 bases, and 12 bases lay in between. CDR3 size: 12 residues. The CDR3 spells CSIGEFNQPQHF. CDR3 DNA sequence: TGCAGCATCGGGGAGTTTAATCAGCCCCAGCATTTT. Variable domain in full (rest from reference TRBV29-1 and TRBJ1-5): SAVISQKPSRDICQRGTSLTIQCQVDSQVTMMFWYRQQPGQSLTLIATANQGSEATYESGFVIDKFPISRPNLTFSTLTVSNMSPEDSSIYLCSIGEFNQPQHFGDGTRLSIL.

This clone has just a few counts. V gene TRBV4-3 combines with J gene TRBJ1-2; no firm D call. Germline CDR1 is LGHNA and CDR2 is YSLEER. Trimming stripped 0 bases from V and 4 bases from J, with 12 bases between. The CDR3 is 15 residues long. The CDR3 DNA is TGCGCCAGCAGCCAAGAACGTCGGGGAACCTATGGCTACACCTTC. It translates to CASSQERRGTYGYTF.

J is TRBJ2-7 and V is TRBV2; TRBD1 matches 7 bases. This CDR3 has 13 residues. Germline V lookup: CDR1 SNHLY, CDR2 FYNNEI. J was trimmed by 5 bases and V by 6 bases; bases with no gene match: 7. The CDR3 reads CASRQTGINEQYF. DNA of the CDR3: TGTGCCAGCAGACAGACAGGGATCAACGAGCAGTACTTC.

V gene TRBV27 combines with J gene TRBJ1-2; D is possibly TRBD1 (5 bases). CDR1 MNHEY and CDR2 SMNVEV come from the germline V gene (reference sequence). V shed 3 bases and J shed 0 bases, with 8 bases lying between them. CDR3 length equals 14 residues. The CDR3 is CASSFGTSNYGYTF. Here the CDR3 DNA reads TGTGCCAGCAGTTTTGGGACTTCTAACTATGGCTACACCTTC.

This clone showed up just once. The V call is TRBV2, the J call TRBJ1-1, with D possibly TRBD1 on 6 matching bases. Trimming cost V 1 base and J 8 bases, with 11 bases left between them. This CDR3 has 13 amino acids. The germline gives CDR1 SNHLY, CDR2 FYNNEI. The CDR3 reads CASSEVRGREAFF. The DNA for the CDR3 is TGTGCCAGCAGTGAAGTCAGGGGTAGGGAAGCTTTCTTT.

J is TRBJ1-4 and V is TRBV29-1; 7 bases are shared with TRBD1. The CDR3 consists of 13 residues. Looked up from germline, CDR1 is SQVTM and CDR2 is ANQGSEA. V trimming: 7 bases; J trimming: 4 bases; junction bases outside the gene matches: 6. DNA for the CDR3: TGCAGCGCGGCGGGACAGATTAATGAAAAACTGTTTTTT. Translating gives CSAAGQINEKLFF.

The V gene is TRBV2, the J gene TRBJ2-3; no firm D call. CDR1 is SNHLY, CDR2 FYNNEI, per germline. Between the trimmed V and J ends, which lost 7 bases and 6 bases, there was a span of 11 bases. This CDR3 region has 12 residues. CDR3 DNA sequence: TGTGCCAGCACCGTCGGTGAGGATACGCAGTATTTT. Protein sequence: CASTVGEDTQYF.

The gene calls are TRBV6-6 and TRBJ1-4, with D unresolved. Germline CDR1 MNHNY, CDR2 SVGAGI (reference sequence). The CDR3 is 12 residues long. The V end was cut by 0 bases, the J end by 8 bases, with 4 bases between. The CDR3: CASSYSSEKLFF. CDR3 in DNA: TGTGCCAGCAGTTACTCCTCGGAAAAACTGTTTTTT.

The V and J genes are TRBV9 and TRBJ2-3; no clear D. The CDR3 contains 13 residues. V dropped 0 bases and J dropped 1 base, with 3 bases sitting between them. Per the germline V gene, CDR1 is SGDLS and CDR2 is YYNGEE. The CDR3 sequence is CASSVDGTDTQYF. CDR3 coding DNA: TGTGCCAGCAGCGTAGACGGCACAGATACGCAGTATTTT.

The chain uses TRBV6-5 and TRBJ1-1; 9 bases match TRBD1. The germline V gene encodes CDR1 MNHEY and CDR2 SVGAGI. The CDR3 spans 14 residues. V trimming: 5 bases; J trimming: 5 bases; junction bases outside the gene matches: 6. The CDR3 reads CASSQWDRVTEAFF. The CDR3 DNA sequence: TGTGCCAGCAGTCAATGGGACAGGGTGACTGAAGCTTTCTTT.

This clone was seen only a few times. The chain combines TRBV7-9 with TRBJ2-6; tentative D call: TRBD2 (5 bases). Trimming shortened V by 5 bases and J by 4 bases, and 12 bases separated the two germline ends. CDR1 is SEHNR, CDR2 FQNEAQ, per germline (reference sequence). This CDR3 is built from 15 residues. The CDR3, as DNA: TGTGCCAGCAGCGCGCGGGTAGCGGGGGCCAACGTCCTGACTTTC. It yields the protein CASSARVAGANVLTF.

This clone has only one observation. This chain connects TRBV7-3 to TRBJ2-7; no clear D. CDR3 length: 12 residues. The germline CDR1 and CDR2 sequences are SGHTA and FQGTGA. Between the trimmed V and J ends, which lost 5 bases and 0 bases, there was a span of 5 bases. This CDR3 reads CASSLSSYEQYF. The CDR3 DNA reads as TGTGCCAGCAGCCTGAGCTCCTACGAGCAGTACTTC.

The chain links TRBV29-1 to TRBJ1-3, with D possibly matching TRBD1 (5 bases). Germline CDR1 SQVTM, CDR2 ANQGSEA. This CDR3 spans 11 amino acids. Deletions cut 7 bases from V and 8 bases from J, with 12 bases between. The CDR3 coding sequence is TGCAGCGCAAGGGGTCCAGACACCATATATTTT. The encoded protein is CSARGPDTIYF.

The rearrangement joins TRBV29-1 to TRBJ1-2; 10 bases fit TRBD1. This CDR3 has 15 residues. CDR1 is SQVTM, CDR2 ANQGSEA, per germline. The V gene end was trimmed by 2 bases and the J gene end by 8 bases; junction bases not matched to a gene: 11. Written as DNA, the CDR3 is TGCAGCGTTGAATCGGGACAGGGGTACAATTCCGGCTACACCTTC. This encodes CSVESGQGYNSGYTF.